Sequencing of this T cell receptor (beta chain) was carried out in a study of blood T cell repertoires in COVID-19. As for the study in general: Samples came from the United States, Italy and Spain, spanning acute and convalescent COVID-19.

Either two negative PCRs, clearance, or symptom resolution qualified Cohort 3 donors as recovered. The protocol was immunoSEQ multiplex PCR, while the TCRdb copy is restricted to in-frame clones and leaves out a portion. The data show 250,000 to 350,000 clones, 88% seen once. CDR3 length: 14 residues. V gave up 5 bases and J gave up 4 bases; unmatched junction bases: 7. CDR1 and CDR2 from the germline V gene are MDHEN and SYDVKM. This TCR came from a woman in her forties or fifties who had recovered from COVID-19. The V call is TRBV28, the J call TRBJ2-5, with TRBD1 matching 7 bases. Sequenced material: PBMCs or T cells enriched from blood (not recorded which). The CDR3 reads CASSPGTVGETQYF. In nucleotides, the CDR3 is TGTGCCAGCAGTCCCGGGACAGTCGGAGAGACCCAGTACTTC.